A selection of T cell receptor beta chains follows, all from one sample in a study of blood T cell repertoires in COVID-19. Assay: immunoSEQ multiplex PCR; the TCRdb copy retains only in-frame clones and omits some. The sample lists 150,000 to 200,000 clones, 65% to 80% occurring once. The sample taken for sequencing was PBMCs or T cells enriched from blood (not recorded which). These TCRs come from a woman in her forties or fifties with acute COVID-19. Both conserved end residues are part of each CDR3.

TRBJ2-5 TRBV6-5 CASSLGERETQYF
TRBJ1-2 TRBV28 CASSEAAGGYTF
TRBJ2-5 TRBV2 CASSSSILETQYF
TRBJ2-3 TRBV12-3/TRBV12-4 CASRERPRDTQYF
TRBJ2-1 TRBV2 CASSGLAGGLNEQFF
TRBJ1-2 TRBV19 CASSIGGGGYTF
TRBJ2-3 TRBV2 CASSAGGASTDTQYF
TRBJ1-1 TRBV28 CASSSETPGNTEAFF
TRBJ2-3 TRBV2 CASSPQGFETDTQYF
TRBJ1-1 TRBV7-6 CASSLRPGTGRNTEAFF
TRBJ1-5 TRBV2 CASSAREGNQPQHF
TRBJ2-6 TRBV5-4 CASSTRTGTGTSSGANVLTF
TRBJ1-3 TRBV7-9 CASSFNNPGQGNTIYF
TRBJ1-1 TRBV19 CASSIGDSFPSTEAFF
TRBJ1-4 TRBV5-6 CASSSGATNEKLFF
TRBJ1-1 TRBV4-1 CASSQELRGGTEAFF
TRBJ2-2 TRBV6-5 CASSRTVSWPGELFF
TRBJ2-5 TRBV3-1/TRBV3-2 CASSKPGQRQETQYF
TRBJ2-5 TRBV7-2 CASSPGLAGVTKETQYF
TRBJ1-1 TRBV5-5 CASSFRQGTEAFF
TRBJ1-2 TRBV5-4 CASSSRDRVVYGYTF
TRBJ1-5 TRBV7-9 CASSPHGQGGVRSQPQHF
TRBJ1-1 TRBV29-1 CSVQVPPGNTEAFF
TRBJ2-5 TRBV28 CASSLPGLAGGPETQYF
TRBJ1-2 TRBV6-5 CASSYGRGLGYTF
TRBJ1-2 TRBV5-1 CASSATPPGQGSYGYTF
TRBJ2-2 TRBV3-1/TRBV3-2 CASTRTGFIGELFF
TRBJ2-3 TRBV2 CASSPGHETDTQYF
TRBJ2-6 TRBV6-4 CASSPRGGDTSGANVLTF
TRBJ2-6 TRBV4-3 CASSQVRFSGANVLTF
TRBJ1-6 TRBV10-3 CAISPGTGSVSPLHF